This T cell receptor (beta chain) derives from a study of T cell repertoires and leukemia-associated antigens (dated by TCRdb to about 2019). Turning to the overall study: About 5.1 to 7 million read pairs and about 3 to 5.0 million effective reads were obtained per sample, with roughly 15 million effective reads obtained overall. In vitro peptide stimulation of healthy T cells was used with the aim of identifying the antigen recognized by a TCR Vbeta21 clone previously found in CML patients. The full study reports these points: Numbers of Vbeta genes (about 60), Jbeta genes (about 13), VDJ rearrangements and unique CDR3s did not differ significantly among the four groups. Direct testing of the expanded clones' antigen specificity and function was not done, and further investigation was required.

This clonotype is considered medium-sized (0.01 to 0.1%). The specificity of this receptor is unknown. One base away there is no much larger clone; base qualities are not given. Total RNA was extracted from the cultured T cells using TRIzol reagent. TCRbeta libraries were amplified from RNA using 5' rapid amplification of cDNA ends (5'RACE). Before sequencing, Qubit, an Agilent instrument, and quantitative PCR were used to check library concentration and integrity. Sequencing of qualified libraries was performed on Illumina HiSeq or MiSeq by a commercial service provider. On the study's bioinformatics: TCR sequences in each sample were identified using MiXCR version 1.8.2. To qualify, a clone needed a CDR3 longer than four amino acids, an in-frame nucleotide length, and no stop codon. A read containing the complete CDR3 structure was defined as an effective read. RT-PCR with 24 Vbeta primers, GeneScan spectratyping, and Sanger sequencing were used to validate the expanded clones. TCRdb reworked the public reads: Q25 trimming with fastp, MiXCR clone assembly, productive beta chains retained. Every entry covers one CDR3 protein and lists the most common genes and DNA from its rows. The V and J calls come from TCRdb's annotation, not from the publication. In this sample the table shows 9,700 or so distinct CDR3 sequences, 43% of which occur a single time. Over 50% of the sample lies in the top ten.

Taken from cysteine to phenylalanine, the CDR3 has 12 residues. Here the CDR3 DNA is all that survives: 36 bases in frame from base 1. V lost 5 bases and J lost 2 bases; the stretch between them is 5 bases long. As a first step, the CD3+ T cells were left to rest overnight in RPMI 1640 lacking fetal bovine serum, at about 2.5 million cells/mL. Following the manufacturer's instructions, MACS immunomagnetic beads were used to pull CD3+ T cells out of the PBMCs. The receptor chain draws on TRBV12-3 or TRBV12-4 and TRBJ2-3; the D gene remains uncertain. This sequence was found in a female donor in good health. Sequencing was done on a sample of CD3+ T cells sorted from blood and cultured. The bases read TGTGCCAGCAGTGACCACACAGATACGCAGTATTTT. It translates to CASSDHTDTQYF.